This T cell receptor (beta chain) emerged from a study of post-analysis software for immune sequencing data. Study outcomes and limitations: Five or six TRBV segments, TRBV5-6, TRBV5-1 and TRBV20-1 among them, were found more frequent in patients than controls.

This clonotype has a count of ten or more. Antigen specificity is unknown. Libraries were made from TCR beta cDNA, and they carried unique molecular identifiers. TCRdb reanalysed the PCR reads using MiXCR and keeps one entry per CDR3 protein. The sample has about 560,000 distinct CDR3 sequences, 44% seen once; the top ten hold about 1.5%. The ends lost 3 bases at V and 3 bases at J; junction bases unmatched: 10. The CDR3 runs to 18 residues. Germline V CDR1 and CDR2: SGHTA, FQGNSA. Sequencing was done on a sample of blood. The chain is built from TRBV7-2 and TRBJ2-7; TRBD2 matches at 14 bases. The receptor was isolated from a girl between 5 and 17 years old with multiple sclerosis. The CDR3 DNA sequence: TGTGCCAGCAGCTTCACCGACCTCGGACTAGCGGGGGGCTACGAGCAGTACTTC. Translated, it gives CASSFTDLGLAGGYEQYF.